The next 29 T cell receptor beta chains were all read from a single sample in a study of STAT5B mutations in CD4+ large granular lymphocyte leukemia. TCRdb's copy holds only in-frame clones and misses some; the assay was immunoSEQ multiplex PCR. There are about 22,000 clones in the sample; over 70% occur only once, and under 0.5% lies in the top ten. Sequenced input: CD4+ T cells from blood buffy coats. Receptors originate from a human donor in good health.

CDR3 in DNA: TGTGCCAGCAGCAAAGAGCGCCGAGGAAGCGGGGCCTTCAATGAGCAGTTCTTC. This gives the protein CASSKERRGSGAFNEQFF. This chain joins TRBV21-1 and TRBJ2-1; no DNA check was done on the table's D call, TRBD2. TRBV21-1 constitutes a pseudogene. The CDR3 sequence is 18 residues long.

This clone was picked up a small number of times. The chain is built from TRBV6-4 and TRBJ2-1; D gene ambiguous. CDR3 length: 16 residues. V lost 3 bases to trimming and J lost 5 bases, with 17 bases between them. Germline values: CDR1 MRHNA, CDR2 SNTAGT. DNA for the CDR3: TGTGCCAGCAGTGATATGTTTTCGTTGAAACACAATGAGCAGTTCTTC. This encodes CASSDMFSLKHNEQFF.

V gene TRBV5-4 combines with J gene TRBJ1-4, with D unresolved. The germline V gene encodes CDR1 SGHNT and CDR2 YYREEE (reference sequence). This CDR3 is 16 amino acids long. The V and J ends lost 0 bases and 3 bases respectively, with 12 bases between them. The CDR3: CASSLGGSLANEKLFF. The CDR3 bases are TGTGCCAGCAGCTTGGGTGGGTCACTGGCTAATGAAAAACTGTTTTTT.

This chain joins TRBV9 and TRBJ2-1, with 7 bases matching TRBD1. Germline values: CDR1 SGDLS, CDR2 YYNGEE. The length of the CDR3 is 13 residues. V trimming: 0 bases; J trimming: 8 bases; junction bases outside the gene matches: 2. The CDR3 DNA follows: TGTGCCAGCAGCGTAGCTACAGGGGATGAGCAGTTCTTC. Translation gives CASSVATGDEQFF. Full variable domain (rest looked up from reference TRBV9 and TRBJ2-1): DSGVTQTPKHLITATGQRVTLRCSPRSGDLSVYWYQQSLDQGLQFLIQYYNGEERAKGNILERFSAQQFPDLHSELNLSSLELGDSALYFCASSVATGDEQFFGPGTRLTVL.

This clone was counted only a few times. The chain is built from TRBV19 and TRBJ2-5; possible D gene TRBD2, 5 bases. The CDR3 is 14 amino acids. CDR1 and CDR2 (germline): LNHDA, SQIVND (reference sequence). The ends were cut back, 6 bases at V and 0 bases at J, with 11 bases in the middle. CDR3 loop: CASSFLANQETQYF. CDR3 nucleotides: TGTGCCAGTAGCTTTCTAGCAAACCAAGAGACCCAGTACTTC.

CDR3: CASRDVGAGGYTF. In nucleotides, the CDR3 is TGTGCCAGCAGAGACGTCGGGGCGGGGGGCTACACCTTC. The genes are TRBV6-5 and TRBJ1-2; D possibly corresponds to TRBD1 (5 bases). Between the trimmed V and J ends, which lost 6 bases and 8 bases, there was a span of 16 bases. Germline V CDR1 and CDR2: MNHEY, SVGAGI. This CDR3 comprises 13 residues.

This chain links TRBV4-3 with TRBJ2-7, with a possible D match to TRBD1 (5 bases). Germline CDR1 and CDR2: LGHNA and YSLEER. The germline V and J ends were trimmed by 4 bases and 3 bases, with 16 bases remaining between them. This CDR3 contains 15 residues. As DNA, the CDR3 is TGCGCCAGCAGCCCGTCACCCCCAGGGAACTACGAGCAGTACTTC. Translation gives CASSPSPPGNYEQYF.

In its sample, this clone was seen once. The rearrangement joins TRBV28 to TRBJ2-7; D is unclear. The CDR3 sequence is 13 residues long. CDR1 is MDHEN and CDR2 is SYDVKM in the germline V gene. The V gene lost 6 bases and the J gene lost 1 base, with 10 bases spanning the gap. The CDR3 DNA is TGTGCCAGCAGGCGACAAGGGTCCTACGAGCAGTACTTC. Protein sequence: CASRRQGSYEQYF.

The chain uses TRBV6-6 and TRBJ1-5, with a weak D call TRBD1 (5 bases). V was cut by 6 bases and J by 2 bases, with 11 bases left in between. Germline values: CDR1 MNHNY, CDR2 SVGAGI (reference sequence). This CDR3 has 14 residues. CDR3 sequence: CASSTGGGNQPQHF. The DNA for the CDR3 is TGTGCCAGCAGCACAGGCGGGGGCAATCAGCCCCAGCATTTT.

The CDR3 DNA reads as TGTGCCAGTAGTAGACTAGCGGGAGTCTACAATGAGCAGTTCTTC. It codes for CASSRLAGVYNEQFF. This rearrangement joins TRBV19 to TRBJ2-1, with 12 nucleotides matching TRBD2. The CDR3 has 15 amino acids. V lost 4 bases, J lost 3 bases, and 1 base stayed unmatched. Germline values: CDR1 LNHDA, CDR2 SQIVND (reference sequence).

The chain employs TRBV5-5 and TRBJ2-2; D remains ambiguous. Germline V gene data show CDR1 as SGHKS and CDR2 as YYEKEE (reference sequence). V lost 3 bases and J 5 bases, leaving 8 bases between the germline ends. This CDR3 region has 13 residues. The CDR3 DNA is TGTGCCAGCAGCTCGGTGAGGACCGGGGAGCTGTTTTTT. Protein product: CASSSVRTGELFF.

The rearrangement uses TRBV19 and TRBJ1-4; D gene ambiguous. Germline assignment: CDR1 LNHDA and CDR2 SQIVND (reference sequence). This CDR3 is built from 13 residues. V was shortened by 5 bases and J by 8 bases, with 12 bases between the two germline ends. CDR3 sequence reads: CASSLEYLEKLFF. The CDR3, as DNA: TGTGCCAGTAGTCTGGAGTACCTCGAAAAACTGTTTTTT.

This clone was observed once. The chain links TRBV23-1 to TRBJ1-5, with D possibly TRBD1 on 5 matching bases. TRBV23-1 qualifies as an ORF whose function is uncertain. V was pared by 3 bases and J by 5 bases, with 14 bases between. This CDR3 has 15 residues. The CDR3 nucleotides are TGCGCCAGCAGTCACGGCGGGGGGTTATATCAGCCCCAGCATTTT. Translated: CASSHGGGLYQPQHF.

This chain joins TRBV7-2 and TRBJ2-2; D might be TRBD1 or TRBD2, each matching 5 bases. Trimming left V 5 bases short and J 0 bases short, with 13 bases between. This CDR3 has 16 amino acids. Germline CDR1 SGHTA, CDR2 FQGNSA. The CDR3 DNA sequence: TGTGCCAGCAGCCTCGGCCGGGGACCGAACACCGGGGAGCTGTTTTTT. Its translation: CASSLGRGPNTGELFF.

V gene TRBV7-2 combines with J gene TRBJ1-3; D not certain. CDR3 length equals 11 residues. V lost 1 base and J 8 bases, leaving 3 bases between the germline ends. Germline V gives CDR1 SGHTA, CDR2 FQGNSA. The CDR3 here is CASSLGYTIYF. For the CDR3, the DNA is TGTGCCAGCAGCTTAGGATACACCATATATTTT.

V usage is TRBV4-3 and J usage is TRBJ2-3, with D perhaps given as TRBD1 or TRBD2 (5 bases each). The V and J ends lost 3 bases and 1 base respectively, with 17 bases between them. The V gene's germline CDR1 is LGHNA and CDR2 YSLEER. The CDR3 has 17 residues. The CDR3 DNA reads TGCGCCAGCAGCCAGGATCGGGGCGGGCCGGGCACAGATACGCAGTATTTT. It specifies CASSQDRGGPGTDTQYF.

The V call is TRBV28, the J call TRBJ1-5; perhaps TRBD1 as D (6 bases). The CDR3 runs 18 residues. From germline, CDR1 is MDHEN and CDR2 SYDVKM. V lost 3 bases, J lost 3 bases, and 21 bases lay in between. CDR3 bases: TGTGCCAGCAGTTTGTGGGATGTACAGGGTAGGCACAATCAGCCCCAGCATTTT. This sequence encodes CASSLWDVQGRHNQPQHF.

The genes are TRBV5-4 and TRBJ2-2; D might be TRBD1 (7 bases). CDR1 and CDR2 from the germline V gene are SGHNT and YYREEE (reference sequence). There are 15 residues in the CDR3. V dropped 4 bases and J dropped 0 bases, with 10 bases sitting between them. CDR3 nucleotides: TGTGCCAGCAGCGTCAGGGGGGCGAACACCGGGGAGCTGTTTTTT. This codes for CASSVRGANTGELFF.

V gene TRBV6-6 combines with J gene TRBJ2-7; D uncertain. Trimming removed 2 bases from V and 2 bases from J, with 4 bases in between. CDR3 size: 12 residues. Per the germline V gene, CDR1 is MNHNY and CDR2 is SVGAGI (reference sequence). For the CDR3, the DNA is TGTGCCAGCAGTTACACCACCTACGAGCAGTACTTC. As protein: CASSYTTYEQYF.

The chain joins TRBV28 to TRBJ1-1; D is unclear. The CDR3 totals 13 residues. Germline loops: CDR1 MDHEN, CDR2 SYDVKM. Trimming pared 6 bases from V and 7 bases from J, leaving 15 bases between. The CDR3 coding sequence is TGTGCCAGCAGACCCCGGGCACGGGGTGAAGCTTTCTTT. Protein: CASRPRARGEAFF.

The genes are TRBV10-3 and TRBJ2-2, with 7 bases aligning to TRBD1. The length of the CDR3 is 15 residues. Germline assignment: CDR1 ENHRY and CDR2 SYGVKD. The V and J ends lost 4 bases and 3 bases, in that order; junction bases with no gene match: 5. The CDR3 reads CAISVGTVDTGELFF. The CDR3 bases are TGTGCCATCAGTGTAGGGACAGTGGACACCGGGGAGCTGTTTTTT.

This clone was seen a single time. The CDR3 DNA reads as TGTGCCAGCAGTGCGTCAGGGGATGAAAAACTGTTTTTT. Encoded protein: CASSASGDEKLFF. V and J are TRBV6-1 and TRBJ1-4, with D possibly being TRBD1 (6 bases). The germline V gene encodes CDR1 MNHNS and CDR2 SASEGT. There are 13 residues in the CDR3. Trimming removed 4 bases at V and 6 bases at J, with 9 bases between.

The chain recombines TRBV7-3 with TRBJ2-3; 8 bases line up with TRBD1. The CDR3 extends over 18 amino acids. With V trimmed by 2 bases and J by 1 base, 11 bases remained unmatched. Per germline, CDR1 SGHTA and CDR2 FQGTGA. CDR3 amino acids: CASSLATIQGARTDTQYF. As DNA, the CDR3 is TGTGCCAGCAGCTTAGCCACAATCCAGGGGGCGCGCACAGATACGCAGTATTTT.

V usage is TRBV5-1 and J usage is TRBJ2-3; D gene ambiguous. The CDR3 has 14 residues. Germline values: CDR1 SGHRS, CDR2 YFSETQ. V was pared by 4 bases and J by 0 bases, with 9 bases between. The CDR3 region is CASSRGTSTDTQYF. CDR3 coding DNA: TGCGCCAGCAGCCGTGGAACTAGCACAGATACGCAGTATTTT.

V and J are TRBV7-3 and TRBJ2-5; 7 bases line up with TRBD2. Germline lookup yields CDR1 SGHTA and CDR2 FQGTGA. Unmatched junction bases numbered 3, after V lost 0 bases and J lost 5 bases. The length of the CDR3 is 14 residues. The CDR3 sequence: CASSLTWGGETQYF. DNA for the CDR3: TGTGCCAGCAGCTTAACGTGGGGGGGGGAGACCCAGTACTTC. Looking up the rest from reference TRBV7-3 and TRBJ2-5 gives the full variable domain: GAGVSQTPSNKVTEKGKYVELRCDPISGHTALYWYRQSLGQGPEFLIYFQGTGAADDSGLPNDRFFAVRPEGSVSTLKIQRTERGDSAVYLCASSLTWGGETQYFGPGTRLLVL.

This sequence joins TRBV18 and TRBJ1-6, with TRBD1 as a possible D gene (5 bases). The germline CDR1 and CDR2 sequences are KGHSH and LQKENI. The CDR3 sequence is 16 residues long. The V and J ends lost 3 bases and 5 bases respectively, with 14 bases between them. CDR3 loop: CASSPFQGGNNSPLHF. The CDR3 DNA follows: TGTGCCAGCTCACCCTTTCAGGGAGGGAATAATTCACCCCTCCACTTT.

This clone was counted between two and nine times. The V and J genes are TRBV11-2 and TRBJ2-7, with D tentatively TRBD1 (6 bases). The CDR3 runs 12 residues. Between the trimmed V and J ends, which lost 7 bases and 3 bases, there was a span of 10 bases. Germline-derived CDR1 and CDR2 are SGHAT and FQNNGV. The CDR3 reads CASNLDSYEQYF. The CDR3 nucleotides are TGTGCCAGCAATTTGGACAGCTACGAGCAGTACTTC.

This clone was recorded a few times. The V call is TRBV28, the J call TRBJ1-3; D not resolved. V dropped 3 bases and J dropped 5 bases, with 11 bases sitting between them. This CDR3 region has 14 residues. The germline CDR1 and CDR2 sequences are MDHEN and SYDVKM. The CDR3 region has the DNA TGTGCCAGCAGTTTTTATGGTTCTAGAAACACCATATATTTT. Protein: CASSFYGSRNTIYF.

The rearrangement joins TRBV19 to TRBJ1-2, with a possible D match to TRBD1 (5 bases). The CDR3 runs to 16 residues. Germline CDR1 reads LNHDA; CDR2 reads SQIVND (reference sequence). Trimming left V 7 bases short and J 4 bases short, with 22 bases between. In DNA, the CDR3 is TGTGCCAGTACCGCCATGCCCGGGGGAGTGCGCTATGGCTACACCTTC. This codes for CASTAMPGGVRYGYTF.